This TCR beta chain is drawn from a study of OX40 agonist ivuxolimab in advanced cancers. About the study: Patients received ivuxolimab, an agonistic anti-OX40 (CD134) antibody. Partial responses occurred in Three dose-escalation patients, one with hepatocellular carcinoma and two with cutaneous melanoma. Patients in the trial were receiving intravenous ivuxolimab every 2 weeks, at doses of 0.01 to 10 mg/kg. Broader study findings: At 0.1 to 3.0 mg/kg, CD4+ and CD8+ blood T cells expanded clonally by week 6.

With respect to this clone: Its antigen is not known.

TCRdb's copy holds only in-frame clones and misses some; the assay was immunoSEQ multiplex PCR. Of around 80,000 clones in the sample, roughly 90% were seen once. This TCR was recovered from an adult with an advanced solid tumor such as melanoma, head and neck, liver or kidney cancer. This specimen was CD4+ or CD8+ T cells sorted from blood, taken in a trial of the OX40 agonist ivuxolimab.

The CDR3 region has the DNA TGCGCCAGCAGCCCACAGTCCAACCTGAACACTGAAGCTTTCTTT. It codes for CASSPQSNLNTEAFF. The chain joins TRBV5-1 to TRBJ1-1, with unresolved D. The CDR3 spans 15 residues. Between the trimmed V and J ends, which lost 4 bases and 0 bases, there was a span of 13 bases. CDR1 SGHRS and CDR2 YFSETQ come from the germline V gene.